The sequence of this TCR beta chain was determined in a study of cytomegalovirus exposure and HLA in healthy donors. In the study overall: The Caucasian-associated ancestry cluster contained 81% of the 300 to 450 genotyped donors.

Trimming took 5 bases from V and 2 from J, leaving 15 bases between them. The length of the CDR3 is 15 residues. Germline CDR1 MNHEY, CDR2 SMNVEV (reference sequence). Findings and caveats of the study: The study dropped some indistinguishable V segments, TRBV6-2 and TRBV6-3 among them. High specificity and sensitivity for cytomegalovirus status were reported for the classifier.

About this clone: The antigen remains unidentified.

Primers: 60 Vbeta forward and 13 Jbeta reverse. Data came from immunoSEQ multiplex PCR; TCRdb stores just in-frame clones and leaves some out. Among just under 95,000 clones listed, 70% to 85% were seen once. The TCR was taken from a human donor in good health. The material sequenced was PBMCs. The V gene is TRBV27, the J gene TRBJ1-2; D is unresolved. CDR3 amino acids: CASSTSVGLNYGYTF. The DNA of the CDR3 is TGTGCCAGCAGTACTTCAGTGGGCCTAAACTATGGCTACACCTTC.